This entry features one TCR beta chain sequence. The sample has other DNA sequences that encode this CDR3 too. The record originates from a study of control samples from healthy donors and cancer patients. The table came from immunoSEQ multiplex PCR; TCRdb's copy has only in-frame clones and leaves some out. The sample lists approximately 120,000 clones, roughly 90% occurring once. V was cut by 4 bases and J by 4 bases, with 16 bases left in between. The germline CDR1 and CDR2 sequences are GTSNPN and SVGIG (reference sequence). CDR3 length equals 14 residues. Sequenced sample: blood. The rearrangement joins TRBV30 to TRBJ2-5; D possibly corresponds to TRBD2 (7 bases). The TCR was taken from a woman aged 50 to 65 in good health. The CDR3 DNA reads as TGTGCCTGGAAGTGGGGGCGGGGGAGAGAGACCCAGTACTTC. Its protein product is CAWKWGRGRETQYF. The entire variable domain, with the rest obtained from reference TRBV30 and TRBJ2-5, is as follows: SQTIHQWPATLVQPVGSPLSLECTVEGTSNPNLYWYRQAAGRGLQLLFYSVGIGQISSEVPQNLSASRPQDRQFILSSKKLLLSDSGFYLCAWKWGRGRETQYFGPGTRLLVL.